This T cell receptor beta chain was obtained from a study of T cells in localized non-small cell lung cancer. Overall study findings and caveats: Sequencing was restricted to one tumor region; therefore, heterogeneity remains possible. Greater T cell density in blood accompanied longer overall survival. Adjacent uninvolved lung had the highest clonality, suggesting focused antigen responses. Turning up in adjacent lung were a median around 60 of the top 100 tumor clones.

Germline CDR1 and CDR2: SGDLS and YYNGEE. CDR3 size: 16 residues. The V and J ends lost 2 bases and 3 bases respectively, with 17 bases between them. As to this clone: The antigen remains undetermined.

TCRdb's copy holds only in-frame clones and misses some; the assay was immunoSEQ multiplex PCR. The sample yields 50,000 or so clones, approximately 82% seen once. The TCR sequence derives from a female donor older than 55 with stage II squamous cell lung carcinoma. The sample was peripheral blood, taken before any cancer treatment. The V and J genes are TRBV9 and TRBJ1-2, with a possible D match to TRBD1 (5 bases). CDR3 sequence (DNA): TGTGCCAGCAGCGTGCTGGACAACAGTAACCACTATGGCTACACCTTC. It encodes CASSVLDNSNHYGYTF.